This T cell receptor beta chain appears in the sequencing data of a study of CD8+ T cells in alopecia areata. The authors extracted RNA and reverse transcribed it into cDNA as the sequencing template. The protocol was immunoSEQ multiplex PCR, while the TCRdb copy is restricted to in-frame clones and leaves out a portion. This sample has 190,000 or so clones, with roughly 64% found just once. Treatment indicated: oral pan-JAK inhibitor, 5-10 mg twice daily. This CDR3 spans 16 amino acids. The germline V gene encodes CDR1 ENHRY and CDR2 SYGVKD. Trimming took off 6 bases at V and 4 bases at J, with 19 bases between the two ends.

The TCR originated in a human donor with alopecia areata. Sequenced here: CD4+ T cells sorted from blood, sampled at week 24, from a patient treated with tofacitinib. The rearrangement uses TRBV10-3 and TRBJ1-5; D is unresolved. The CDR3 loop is CAISARAHTGNQPQHF. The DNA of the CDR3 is TGTGCCATCAGCGCCCGGGCCCATACTGGGAATCAGCCCCAGCATTTT.